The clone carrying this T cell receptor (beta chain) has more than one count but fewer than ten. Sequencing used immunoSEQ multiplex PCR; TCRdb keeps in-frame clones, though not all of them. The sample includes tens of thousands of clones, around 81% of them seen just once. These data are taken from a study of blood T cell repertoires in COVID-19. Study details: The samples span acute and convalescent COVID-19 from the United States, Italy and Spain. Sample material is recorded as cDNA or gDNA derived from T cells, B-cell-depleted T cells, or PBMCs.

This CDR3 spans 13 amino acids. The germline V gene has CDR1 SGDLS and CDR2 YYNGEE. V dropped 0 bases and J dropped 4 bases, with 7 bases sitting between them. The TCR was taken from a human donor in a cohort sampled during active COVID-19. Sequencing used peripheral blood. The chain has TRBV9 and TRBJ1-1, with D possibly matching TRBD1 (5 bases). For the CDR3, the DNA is TGTGCCAGCAGCGTAGCAAGGGGCACTGAAGCTTTCTTT. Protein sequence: CASSVARGTEAFF.